This T cell receptor beta chain came from a study of identical twins listed by TCRdb under 2016. General notes on the study: To test whether fetal clonotypes persist, this study deep-sequenced TCR alpha and beta repertoires from monozygotic twins, from unrelated adults of various ages, and from cord blood. Replicate twin experiments were performed at different times using different library preparation protocols to rule out contamination. Beyond this particular receptor, the publication reports: Invariant T cells such as MAIT and iNKT could partly confound zero-insertion analyses, although diverse VJ usage argued against such confounding for most clonotypes. Abundant cord blood beta clonotypes had fewer insertions, young adult naive repertoires showed a similar but weaker trend, and memory repertoires showed no such trend. In monozygotic twins, recombination models systematically underestimated out-of-frame TCR alpha sharing, but the models matched the sharing seen between unrelated individuals. In beta out-of-frame sequences, excess twin sharing was weaker, because having fewer shared sequences lowered the signal-to-noise ratio. Compared with coincidental sharing between unrelated individuals, out-of-frame TCR alpha sequences shared between twins had an excess of sequences with low generation probability. Because the same donors could not be followed over many years, the conclusions depended on cross-sectional statistical analysis.

Preparation of the library involved 5' RACE. These reads were obtained on an Illumina HiSeq 2000. A universal primer binding site was introduced by template switching, and a unique molecular identifier was present in the final cDNA, enabling accurate counting of TCR cDNA molecules. First-strand cDNA for TCR alpha and beta chains was synthesized from specific primers in the conserved constant-segment region. To control for contamination, each cDNA library was double barcoded with a SMART-Mk sample barcode plus Illumina barcodes. TruSeq adapter sequences and Illumina sample barcodes were added in two successive PCR steps. Sequencing of the TCR alpha and beta cDNA libraries was done on the Illumina HiSeq platform using custom primers. Per the original workflow: Raw reads were processed with MiGEC to extract unique molecular identifiers, and MiXCR was used to determine CDR3 positions. For each individual, recombination models were inferred using an EM algorithm with the repgenHMM and IGoR tools. Shared clonotype analysis was performed with the tcR package in R, normalizing sharing by the product of cloneset sizes. To study raw recombination free of thymic and clonal selection effects, out-of-frame nonproductive sequences were analyzed. Starting from the raw public reads, TCRdb applied fastp trimming at Q25, assembled clones with MiXCR and retained in-frame beta chains. Rows are combined by CDR3 protein, so each entry shows the most common genes and DNA. TCRdb's processing, not the authors' own work, is the source of the V and J calls. Here the sample has 450,000 to 650,000 distinct CDR3 sequences; 13% to 15% occur a single time. Of the sample, around 0.48% is held by the ten largest clones.

The germline V end is reduced by 5 bases and the J end by 4 bases; junction bases left unmatched: 10. CDR1 and CDR2 are read off the germline V gene (reference sequence) as SSHAT and FNYEAQ. The CDR3 has 16 amino acids, counting the end cysteine and phenylalanine. Only the CDR3 DNA stays, 48 bases, in frame from base 1. For this clonotype: Its target antigen remains unknown. It has no much larger one-base neighbor in the sample; base qualities were not kept.

Every donor was a healthy Caucasian. The twin cohort comprised three pairs of female monozygotic twins, all aged roughly 18 to 30 years. Positive isolation kits from Invitrogen were used to isolate the CD4+ and CD8+ T cell populations. The sample also formed part of further work on yellow fever vaccine responses in identical twins. In that second paper, the authors write: According to the authors, the vaccine-induced T cell response in identical twins seemed to be partly convergent and partly specific to each individual. In the study, vaccine-responding T cell clones were precisely tracked in identical twins.

Sequencing was performed on CD4+ T cells sorted from blood. The TCR sequence derives from a woman aged 18-29 years in good health. This sequence uses TRBV7-7 and TRBJ2-2; TRBD1 agrees with 7 junctional bases. The CDR3 sequence is CASSERQGGGTGELFF. The base sequence is TGTGCCAGCAGCGAAAGACAGGGTGGTGGCACCGGGGAGCTGTTTTTT.